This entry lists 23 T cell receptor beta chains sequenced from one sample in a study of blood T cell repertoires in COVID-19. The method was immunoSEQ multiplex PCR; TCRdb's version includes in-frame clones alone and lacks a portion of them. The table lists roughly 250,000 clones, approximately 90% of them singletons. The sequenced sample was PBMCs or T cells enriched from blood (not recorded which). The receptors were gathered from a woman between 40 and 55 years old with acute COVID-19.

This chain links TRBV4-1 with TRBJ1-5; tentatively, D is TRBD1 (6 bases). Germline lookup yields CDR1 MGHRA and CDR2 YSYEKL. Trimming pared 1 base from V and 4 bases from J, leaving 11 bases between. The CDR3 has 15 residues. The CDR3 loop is CASSQGGQGNQPQHF. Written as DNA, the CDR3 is TGCGCCAGCAGCCAAGGCGGGCAGGGGAATCAGCCCCAGCATTTT.

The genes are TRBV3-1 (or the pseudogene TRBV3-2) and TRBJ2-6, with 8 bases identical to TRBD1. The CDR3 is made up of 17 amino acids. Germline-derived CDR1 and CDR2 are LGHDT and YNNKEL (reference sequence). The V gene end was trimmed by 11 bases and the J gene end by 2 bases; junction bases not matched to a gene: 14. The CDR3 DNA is TGTGCCGTCCTAACAGGACAGGGAGCAACTGGGGCCAACGTCCTGACTTTC. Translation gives CAVLTGQGATGANVLTF.

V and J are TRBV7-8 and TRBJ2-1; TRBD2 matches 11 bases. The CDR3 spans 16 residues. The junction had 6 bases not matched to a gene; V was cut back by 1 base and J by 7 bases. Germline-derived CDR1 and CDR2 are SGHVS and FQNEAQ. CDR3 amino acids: CASSLGLAGGENEQFF. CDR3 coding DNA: TGTGCCAGCAGCTTAGGTCTAGCGGGAGGAGAAAATGAGCAGTTCTTC.

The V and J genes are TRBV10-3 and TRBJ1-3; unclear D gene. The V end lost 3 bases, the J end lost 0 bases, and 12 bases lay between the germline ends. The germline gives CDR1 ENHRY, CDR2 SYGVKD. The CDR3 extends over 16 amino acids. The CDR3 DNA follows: TGTGCCATCAGTGACTACAGACCCGTCTCTGGAAACACCATATATTTT. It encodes CAISDYRPVSGNTIYF.

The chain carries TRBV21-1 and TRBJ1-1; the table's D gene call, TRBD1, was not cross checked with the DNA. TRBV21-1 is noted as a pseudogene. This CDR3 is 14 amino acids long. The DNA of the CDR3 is TGTGCCAGCAGCAGCACAGGGAATAACACTGAAGCTTTCTTT. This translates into CASSSTGNNTEAFF.

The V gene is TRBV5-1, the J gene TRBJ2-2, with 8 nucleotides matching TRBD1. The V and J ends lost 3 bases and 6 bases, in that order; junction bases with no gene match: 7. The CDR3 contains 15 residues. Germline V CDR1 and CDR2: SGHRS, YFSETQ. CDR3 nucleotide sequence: TGCGCCAGCAGCTCACTCGGACAGGGTGCCGGGGAGCTGTTTTTT. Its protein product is CASSSLGQGAGELFF.

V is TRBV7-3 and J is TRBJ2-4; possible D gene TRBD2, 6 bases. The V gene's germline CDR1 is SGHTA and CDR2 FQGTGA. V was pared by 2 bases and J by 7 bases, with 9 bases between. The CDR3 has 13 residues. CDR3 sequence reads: CASSLGTGNIQYF. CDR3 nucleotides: TGTGCCAGCAGCTTAGGGACTGGGAACATTCAGTACTTC.

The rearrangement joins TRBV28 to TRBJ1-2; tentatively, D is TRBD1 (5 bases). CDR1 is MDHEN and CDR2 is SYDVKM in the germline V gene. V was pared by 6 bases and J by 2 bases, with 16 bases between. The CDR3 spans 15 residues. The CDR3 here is CASSVTGLANYGYTF. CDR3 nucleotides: TGTGCCAGCAGCGTTACGGGACTCGCAAACTATGGCTACACCTTC.

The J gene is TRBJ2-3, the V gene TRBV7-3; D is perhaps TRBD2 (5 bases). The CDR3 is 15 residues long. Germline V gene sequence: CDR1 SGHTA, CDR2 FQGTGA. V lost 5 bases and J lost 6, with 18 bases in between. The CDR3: CASSPTGGPGDTQYF. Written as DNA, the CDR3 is TGTGCCAGCAGCCCGACCGGAGGCCCGGGGGATACGCAGTATTTT.

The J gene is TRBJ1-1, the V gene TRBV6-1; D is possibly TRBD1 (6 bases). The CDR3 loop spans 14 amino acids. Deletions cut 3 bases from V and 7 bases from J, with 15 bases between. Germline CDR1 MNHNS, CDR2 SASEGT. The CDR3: CASSEGGAINEAFF. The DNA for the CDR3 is TGTGCCAGCAGTGAGGGGGGGGCGATTAATGAAGCTTTCTTT.

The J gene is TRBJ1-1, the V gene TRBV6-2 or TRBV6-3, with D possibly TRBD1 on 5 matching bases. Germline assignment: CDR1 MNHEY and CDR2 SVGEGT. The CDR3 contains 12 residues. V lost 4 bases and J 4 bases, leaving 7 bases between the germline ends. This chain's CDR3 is CASSSGITEAFF. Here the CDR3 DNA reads TGTGCCAGCAGTTCAGGGATCACTGAAGCTTTCTTT.

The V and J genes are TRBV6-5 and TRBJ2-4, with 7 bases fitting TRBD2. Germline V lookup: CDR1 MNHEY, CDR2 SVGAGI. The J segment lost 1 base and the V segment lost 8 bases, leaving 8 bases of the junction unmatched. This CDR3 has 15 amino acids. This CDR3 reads CASSGMGGAKNIQYF. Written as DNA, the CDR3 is TGTGCCAGCTCCGGGATGGGGGGGGCCAAAAACATTCAGTACTTC.

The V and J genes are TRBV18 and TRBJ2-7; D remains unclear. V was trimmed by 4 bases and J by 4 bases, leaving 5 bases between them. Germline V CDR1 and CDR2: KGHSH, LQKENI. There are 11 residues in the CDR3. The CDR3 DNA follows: TGTGCCAGCTCACGAGATTACGAGCAGTACTTC. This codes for CASSRDYEQYF.

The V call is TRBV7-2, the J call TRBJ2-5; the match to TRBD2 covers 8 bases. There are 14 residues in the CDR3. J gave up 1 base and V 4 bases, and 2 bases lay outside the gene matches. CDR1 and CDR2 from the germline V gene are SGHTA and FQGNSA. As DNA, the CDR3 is TGTGCCAGCAGCTCGCGGGGGGCCCAAGAGACCCAGTACTTC. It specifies CASSSRGAQETQYF. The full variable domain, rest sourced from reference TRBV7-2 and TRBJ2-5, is GAGVSQSPSNKVTEKGKDVELRCDPISGHTALYWYRQSLGQGLEFLIYFQGNSAPDKSGLPSDRFSAERTGGSVSTLTIQRTQQEDSAVYLCASSSRGAQETQYFGPGTRLLVL.

The CDR3 spells CASSRWGAGGGEQFF. The CDR3 DNA reads TGCGCCAGCAGCCGCTGGGGAGCGGGAGGTGGTGAGCAGTTCTTC. The rearrangement links TRBV5-1 to TRBJ2-1, with 9 bases fitting TRBD2. Trimming at V came to 4 bases and at J to 9 bases, leaving 11 bases not matched to a gene. CDR1 is SGHRS and CDR2 is YFSETQ in the germline V gene. The CDR3 extends over 15 amino acids.

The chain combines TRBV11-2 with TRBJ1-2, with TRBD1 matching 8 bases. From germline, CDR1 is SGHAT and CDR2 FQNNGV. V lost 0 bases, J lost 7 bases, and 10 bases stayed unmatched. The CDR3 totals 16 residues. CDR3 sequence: CASSLDRGTGPFGYTF. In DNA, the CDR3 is TGTGCCAGCAGCTTAGATCGTGGGACAGGCCCCTTTGGCTACACCTTC. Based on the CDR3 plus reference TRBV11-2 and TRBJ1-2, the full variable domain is EAGVAQSPRYKIIEKRQSVAFWCNPISGHATLYWYQQILGQGPKLLIQFQNNGVVDDSQLPKDRFSAERLKGVDSTLKIQPAKLEDSAVYLCASSLDRGTGPFGYTFGSGTRLTVV.

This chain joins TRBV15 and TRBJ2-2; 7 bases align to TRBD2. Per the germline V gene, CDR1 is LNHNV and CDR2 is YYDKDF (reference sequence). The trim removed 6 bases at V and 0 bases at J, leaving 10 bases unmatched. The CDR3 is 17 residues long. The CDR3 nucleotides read TGTGCCACCAGTGCGCGCCCGGGAGGCCCGAACACCGGGGAGCTGTTTTTT. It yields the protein CATSARPGGPNTGELFF.

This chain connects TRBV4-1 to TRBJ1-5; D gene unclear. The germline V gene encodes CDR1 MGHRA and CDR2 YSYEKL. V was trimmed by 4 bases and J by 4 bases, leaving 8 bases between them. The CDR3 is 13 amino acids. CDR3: CASSPLWNQPQHF. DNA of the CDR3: TGCGCCAGCAGCCCCCTATGGAATCAGCCCCAGCATTTT.

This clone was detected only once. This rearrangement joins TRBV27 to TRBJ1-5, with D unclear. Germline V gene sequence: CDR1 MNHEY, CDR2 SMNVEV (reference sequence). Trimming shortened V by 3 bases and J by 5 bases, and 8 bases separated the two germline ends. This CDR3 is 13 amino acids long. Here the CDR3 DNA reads TGTGCCAGCAGTTTCTCCAGTTATCAGCCCCAGCATTTT. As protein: CASSFSSYQPQHF.

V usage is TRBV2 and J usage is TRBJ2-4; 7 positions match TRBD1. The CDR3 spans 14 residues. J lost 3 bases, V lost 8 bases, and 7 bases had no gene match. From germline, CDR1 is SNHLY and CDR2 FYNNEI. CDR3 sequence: CASWDRSLKNIQYF. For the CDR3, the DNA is TGTGCCAGCTGGGACAGATCGCTCAAAAACATTCAGTACTTC.

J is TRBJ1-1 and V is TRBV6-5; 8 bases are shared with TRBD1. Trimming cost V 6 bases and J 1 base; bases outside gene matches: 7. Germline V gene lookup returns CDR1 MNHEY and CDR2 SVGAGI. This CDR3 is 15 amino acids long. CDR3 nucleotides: TGTGCCAGCAGGCCGGGACAGGTCCAGAACACTGAAGCTTTCTTT. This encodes CASRPGQVQNTEAFF.

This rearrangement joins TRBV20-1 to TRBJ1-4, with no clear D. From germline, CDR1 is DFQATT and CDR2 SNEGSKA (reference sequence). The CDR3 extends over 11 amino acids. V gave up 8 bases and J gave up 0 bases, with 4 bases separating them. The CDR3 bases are TGCAGTCCCTCAACTAATGAAAAACTGTTTTTT. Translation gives CSPSTNEKLFF.

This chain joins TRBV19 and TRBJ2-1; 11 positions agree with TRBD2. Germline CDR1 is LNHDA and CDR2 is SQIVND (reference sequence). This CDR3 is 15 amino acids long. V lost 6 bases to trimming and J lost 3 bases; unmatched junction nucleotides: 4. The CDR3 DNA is TGTGCCAGTAGAGCCCTAGCGGGGGGCTACAATGAGCAGTTCTTC. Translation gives CASRALAGGYNEQFF.